Listed below are T cell receptor beta chains from one sample, sequenced in a study of CD8 T cells in Susac syndrome. One entry per CDR3 protein, called by TCRdb with MiXCR from the immunoSEQ multiplex PCR reads. The table has some 120,000 distinct CDR3 sequences, about nine tenths seen once. The sample taken for sequencing was CD4+ T cells from PBMCs. The receptors come from a human donor in good health. The CDR3 runs from the conserved cysteine through the conserved F or W. The D gene is left open where the match is weak. Clone size, where shown, is once, few, many, or a class for clones that have expanded.

CASSPPGQGKSYEQYF	TGTGCCAGCAGTCCCCCGGGACAGGGAAAATCCTACGAGCAGTACTTC	TRBD1	TRBJ2-7	NA	TRBV6-1
CASSPRVANSYNEQFF	TGTGCCAGCAGCCCCAGAGTAGCGAACTCCTACAATGAGCAGTTCTTC	NA	TRBJ2-1	NA	TRBV9
CSVEKAEGQPQHF	TGCAGCGTTGAAAAGGCAGAGGGGCAGCCCCAGCATTTT	NA	TRBJ1-5	NA	TRBV29-1
CAMGDWTGDSGYEQYF	TGTGCCATGGGAGATTGGACGGGAGATTCAGGCTACGAGCAGTACTTC	NA	TRBJ2-7	NA	TRBV10-3
CAWSGGSYNEQFF	TGTGCCTGGAGCGGAGGCTCCTACAATGAGCAGTTCTTC	NA	TRBJ2-1	NA	TRBV30
CASSYTLTGDPDTQYF	TGTGCCAGCAGTTACACCCTGACAGGGGATCCAGATACGCAGTATTTT	TRBD1	TRBJ2-3	NA	TRBV6-6
CASSPPQDRETQYF	TGCGCCAGCAGCCCACCCCAGGATCGGGAGACCCAGTACTTC	NA	TRBJ2-5	NA	TRBV4-3
CASSLGGGPSTDTQYF	TGTGCCAGCAGCTTAGGGGGGGGGCCCAGCACAGATACGCAGTATTTT	NA	TRBJ2-3	NA	TRBV7-9
CSARVRAGQSYNEQFF	TGCAGTGCTAGAGTAAGAGCGGGCCAGTCCTACAATGAGCAGTTCTTC	NA	TRBJ2-1	NA	TRBV20-1
CASSLRGGEQYF	TGTGCCAGCAGCCTCCGTGGGGGCGAGCAGTACTTC	NA	TRBJ2-7	once	TRBV7-9
CASSDPGLGQPQHF	TGTGCCAGCAGTGACCCAGGGCTCGGTCAGCCCCAGCATTTT	NA	TRBJ1-5	NA	TRBV6-1
CASSLGDWNTEAFF	TGTGCCAGCAGCTTAGGGGACTGGAACACTGAAGCTTTCTTT	NA	TRBJ1-1	NA	TRBV7-8
CASSTTGQEKLFF	TGTGCCAGCAGCACGACAGGGCAGGAAAAACTGTTTTTT	TRBD1	TRBJ1-4	once	TRBV7-2
CASSRRGNGYTF	TGTGCCAGCAGCCGCAGGGGAAACGGCTACACCTTC	NA	TRBJ1-2	NA	TRBV6-2/TRBV6-3
CSVEADRRYGYTF	TGCAGCGTCGAAGCCGACAGACGCTATGGCTACACCTTC	NA	TRBJ1-2	NA	TRBV29-1
CSARGQELRNSPLHF	TGCAGTGCTAGGGGACAGGAACTTCGGAATTCACCCCTCCACTTT	TRBD1	TRBJ1-6	NA	TRBV20-1
CASSLSGKNQETQYF	TGCGCCAGCAGCTTGAGTGGGAAGAACCAAGAGACCCAGTACTTC	NA	TRBJ2-5	NA	TRBV5-1
CSVDDRPGHTEAFF	TGCAGCGTTGACGACAGGCCCGGACATACTGAAGCTTTCTTT	NA	TRBJ1-1	NA	TRBV29-1
CSVVSGRQSSSYEQYF	TGCAGCGTTGTATCTGGACGACAGTCATCATCCTACGAGCAGTACTTC	NA	TRBJ2-7	NA	TRBV29-1
CASSVRAGVGDTQYF	TGTGCCAGCAGCGTAAGAGCGGGAGTCGGGGATACGCAGTATTTT	TRBD2	TRBJ2-3	NA	TRBV11-2
CASSPTGKTGELFF	TGTGCCAGCAGCCCCACAGGGAAGACCGGGGAGCTGTTTTTT	NA	TRBJ2-2	NA	TRBV7-3
CASRHSGSVHNEQFF	TGTGCCAGCAGACATAGCGGGAGTGTACACAATGAGCAGTTCTTC	TRBD2	TRBJ2-1	NA	TRBV6-5
CAIQGPGNTIYF	TGTGCCATCCAGGGTCCTGGAAACACCATATATTTT	NA	TRBJ1-3	NA	TRBV6-5
CASSPGTGGMYEQYF	TGTGCCAGCAGCCCCGGGACAGGGGGTATGTACGAGCAGTACTTC	TRBD1	TRBJ2-7	NA	TRBV7-3
CASSGGNTEAFF	TGTGCCAGTAGTGGTGGGAACACTGAAGCTTTCTTT	NA	TRBJ1-1	few	TRBV19
CASSLDGQGAYEQYF	TGCGCCAGCAGCTTGGACGGACAGGGGGCCTACGAGCAGTACTTC	TRBD1	TRBJ2-7	NA	TRBV5-1
CASSPTGTGKYDTGELFF	TGTGCCAGCAGCCCCACCGGGACAGGGAAGTACGACACCGGGGAGCTGTTTTTT	TRBD1	TRBJ2-2	once	TRBV9
CASSQLRQLNTEAFF	TGTGCCAGCAGCCAACTGAGACAGCTGAACACTGAAGCTTTCTTT	NA	TRBJ1-1	few	TRBV3-1
CASSPALRDTGELFF	TGTGCCAGCAGCCCAGCCTTGAGGGACACCGGGGAGCTGTTTTTT	NA	TRBJ2-2	NA	TRBV6-6
CASSLQTGLNQPQHF	TGTGCCAGCAGTCTACAGACAGGGCTAAATCAGCCCCAGCATTTT	TRBD1	TRBJ1-5	once	TRBV12-3/TRBV12-4
CASSARIGLAGGTSTDTQYF	TGTGCCAGCAGCGCGAGAATCGGACTAGCGGGGGGGACTAGCACAGATACGCAGTATTTT	TRBD2	TRBJ2-3	NA	TRBV11-1
CASSIPQVIGSNQPQHF	TGTGCCAGTAGTATCCCACAGGTTATCGGTAGCAATCAGCCCCAGCATTTT	NA	TRBJ1-5	NA	TRBV19
CASGWGDFPTDTQYF	TGTGCCAGCGGCTGGGGGGACTTTCCCACAGATACGCAGTATTTT	NA	TRBJ2-3	NA	TRBV7-9
CASSPEQETQYF	TGTGCCAGCAGTCCGGAACAAGAGACCCAGTACTTC	NA	TRBJ2-5	once	TRBV6-2/TRBV6-3
CSARDPSLETQYF	TGCAGTGCTAGAGACCCTAGCCTGGAGACCCAGTACTTC	NA	TRBJ2-5	NA	TRBV20-1
CASTLGQGPGGKLFF	TGTGCCAGCACACTGGGGCAGGGGCCGGGAGGAAAACTGTTTTTT	NA	TRBJ1-4	NA	TRBV7-2
CSVAGQEAYEQYF	TGCAGCGTTGCCGGTCAAGAAGCCTACGAGCAGTACTTC	NA	TRBJ2-7	NA	TRBV29-1
CASSAGTGGRQPQHF	TGTGCCAGCAGTGCCGGGACAGGGGGGAGGCAGCCCCAGCATTTT	TRBD1	TRBJ1-5	NA	TRBV12-3/TRBV12-4
CASSLGQMNTEAFF	TGTGCCAGCAGCCTAGGACAGATGAACACTGAAGCTTTCTTT	NA	TRBJ1-1	NA	TRBV7-9
CTSSSYLTGTEQFF	TGTACCAGCAGCTCTTACTTGACAGGGACTGAGCAGTTCTTC	TRBD1	TRBJ2-1	NA	TRBV16
CSVVGQEGTEAFF	TGCAGCGTCGTAGGACAGGAGGGCACTGAAGCTTTCTTT	TRBD1	TRBJ1-1	NA	TRBV29-1
CASSLENRRMNTEAFF	TGTGCCAGCAGCTTGGAAAACAGAAGAATGAACACTGAAGCTTTCTTT	NA	TRBJ1-1	NA	TRBV5-4
CSALPTLGELFF	TGCAGTGCTTTACCCACACTCGGGGAGCTGTTTTTT	NA	TRBJ2-2	NA	TRBV20-1
CASRDGRASTDTQYF	TGTGCCAGCAGAGACGGGCGGGCTAGCACAGATACGCAGTATTTT	NA	TRBJ2-3	NA	TRBV9
CSASPSGRANSYEQYF	TGCAGTGCTAGTCCCAGCGGGAGGGCAAACTCCTACGAGCAGTACTTC	TRBD2	TRBJ2-7	NA	TRBV20-1
CSARDLTSGRIYNEQFF	TGCAGTGCTAGAGATCTAACTAGCGGGAGGATCTACAATGAGCAGTTCTTC	TRBD2	TRBJ2-1	NA	TRBV20-1
CASSLVQANTEAFF	TGTGCCAGCAGCTTGGTGCAGGCGAACACTGAAGCTTTCTTT	NA	TRBJ1-1	NA	TRBV7-9
CASSPPWQETQYF	TGTGCCAGCAGCCCTCCTTGGCAAGAGACCCAGTACTTC	NA	TRBJ2-5	NA	TRBV5-4
CASSLGFRDEQFF	TGCGCCAGCAGCTTGGGCTTTAGGGATGAGCAGTTCTTC	NA	TRBJ2-1	NA	TRBV5-1
CASSSRDRDNEQFF	TGTGCCAGCAGCTCCCGGGACAGGGACAATGAGCAGTTCTTC	TRBD1	TRBJ2-1	NA	TRBV7-2
CASSEVRSYEQYF	TGTGCCAGCAGTGAAGTCAGATCCTACGAGCAGTACTTC	NA	TRBJ2-7	NA	TRBV6-1
CAWSEESYEQYF	TGTGCCTGGAGTGAGGAAAGCTACGAGCAGTACTTC	NA	TRBJ2-7	NA	TRBV30
CASSQEGDEQFF	TGTGCCAGCAGCCAAGAAGGGGATGAGCAGTTCTTC	NA	TRBJ2-1	NA	TRBV14
CASSPRTAHNTGELFF	TGCGCCAGCAGCCCTAGGACAGCTCATAACACCGGGGAGCTGTTTTTT	NA	TRBJ2-2	NA	TRBV4-1
CAWTASTDTQYF	TGTGCCTGGACAGCTAGCACAGATACGCAGTATTTT	NA	TRBJ2-3	NA	TRBV30
CASRGGGQDNEQFF	TGCGCCAGCAGGGGGGGCGGGCAAGACAATGAGCAGTTCTTC	NA	TRBJ2-1	NA	TRBV4-3
CSVVGPGRNTEAFF	TGCAGCGTTGTGGGTCCCGGACGGAACACTGAAGCTTTCTTT	NA	TRBJ1-1	NA	TRBV29-1
CASSLGGGLQETQYF	TGTGCCAGCAGCTTAGGAGGGGGCCTGCAAGAGACCCAGTACTTC	NA	TRBJ2-5	NA	TRBV5-4
CASSQSVWRTDTQYF	TGCGCCAGCAGCCAGTCCGTTTGGCGGACAGATACGCAGTATTTT	NA	TRBJ2-3	NA	TRBV4-3